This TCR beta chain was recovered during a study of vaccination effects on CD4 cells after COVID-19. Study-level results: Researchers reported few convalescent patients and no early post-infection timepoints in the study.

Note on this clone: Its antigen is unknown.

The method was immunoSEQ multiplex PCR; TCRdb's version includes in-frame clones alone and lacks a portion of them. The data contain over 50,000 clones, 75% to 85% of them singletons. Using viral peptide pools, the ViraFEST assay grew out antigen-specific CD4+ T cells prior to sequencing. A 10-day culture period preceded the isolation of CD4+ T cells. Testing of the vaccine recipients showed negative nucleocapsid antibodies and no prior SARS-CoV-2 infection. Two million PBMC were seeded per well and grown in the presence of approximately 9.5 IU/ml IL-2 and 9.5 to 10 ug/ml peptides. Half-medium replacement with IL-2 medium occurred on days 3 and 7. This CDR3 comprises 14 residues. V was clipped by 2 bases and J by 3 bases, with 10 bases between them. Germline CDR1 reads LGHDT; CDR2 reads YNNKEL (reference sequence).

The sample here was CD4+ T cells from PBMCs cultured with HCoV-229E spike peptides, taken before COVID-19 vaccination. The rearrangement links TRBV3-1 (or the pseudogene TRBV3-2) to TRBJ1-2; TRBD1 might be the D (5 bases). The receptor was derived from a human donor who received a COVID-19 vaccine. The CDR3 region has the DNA TGTGCCAGCAGCCAACACGGACAAGACTATGGCTACACCTTC. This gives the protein CASSQHGQDYGYTF.